What follows describes a single TCR beta chain. V was pared by 0 bases and J by 3 bases, with 6 bases between. The germline CDR1 and CDR2 sequences are MGHRA and YSYEKL. This CDR3 is built from 13 residues. The data belong to a study of shared clonotypes between healthy human individuals. Replicate PCRs run on sorted subsets employed approximately 200 ng DNA, some 33,000 T cell genomes. The protocol was immunoSEQ multiplex PCR, while the TCRdb copy is restricted to in-frame clones and leaves out a portion. The data contain some 1,900,000 clones, approximately 94% of them seen just once; the ten biggest clones take up 1% to 1.5%. In the naive CD8 group, cells lacked CD45RO and were positively selected for CCR7, so terminally differentiated effector memory CD45RA+ cells were left out. Those who donated were healthy HIV-negative adults, with no recent acute infections or vaccinations reported.

Sequenced material: naive CD8+ T cells sorted from blood. J is TRBJ2-7 and V is TRBV4-1, with D unresolved. The TCR was taken from a man in his late teens or twenties in good health. The CDR3 DNA follows: TGCGCCAGCAGCCAAGAGTTATACTACGAGCAGTACTTC. Translating gives CASSQELYYEQYF.